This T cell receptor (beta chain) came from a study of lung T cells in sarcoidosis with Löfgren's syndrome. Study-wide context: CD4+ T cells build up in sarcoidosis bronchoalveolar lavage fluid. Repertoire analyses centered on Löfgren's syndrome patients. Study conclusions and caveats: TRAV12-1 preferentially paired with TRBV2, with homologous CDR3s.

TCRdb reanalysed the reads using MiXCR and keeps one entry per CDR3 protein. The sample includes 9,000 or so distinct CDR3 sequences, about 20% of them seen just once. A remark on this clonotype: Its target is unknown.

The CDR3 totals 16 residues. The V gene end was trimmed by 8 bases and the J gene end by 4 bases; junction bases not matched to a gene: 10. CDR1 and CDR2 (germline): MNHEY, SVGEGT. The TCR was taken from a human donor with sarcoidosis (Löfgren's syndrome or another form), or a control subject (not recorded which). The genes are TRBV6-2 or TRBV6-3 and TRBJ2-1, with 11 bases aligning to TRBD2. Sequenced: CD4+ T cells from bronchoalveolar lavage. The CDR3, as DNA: TGTGCCAGCGGACGACCCGGGACTAGCGGATACAATGAGCAGTTCTTC. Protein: CASGRPGTSGYNEQFF.